This note documents a single T cell receptor beta chain sequence. No antigen is known for it. These data originate in a study of shared clonotypes between healthy human individuals. Study conclusions and caveats: Sampling used blood alone; tissue repertoires probably differ. Researchers found naive subsets generally carried larger estimated richness than memory subsets. About 5.2% was the fraction of naive CD4 clonotypes found shared across a few donors.

Into CD45RA+ naive and CD45RA-negative memory subsets, the CD4+ cells were split. TCRdb keeps only in-frame clones here, not all; method: immunoSEQ multiplex PCR. Here the sample spans around 700,000 clones, around 72% being singletons. V was pared by 7 bases and J by 8 bases, with 8 bases between. In germline, CDR1 is DFQATT, CDR2 SNEGSKA (reference sequence). This CDR3 contains 9 residues. The genes are TRBV20-1 and TRBJ1-2; D not resolved. This receptor was identified in a young woman in good health. Sequencing used memory CD4+ T cells sorted from blood. Subset here: CD45RA-negative fraction. DNA for the CDR3: TGCAGTGGTCCGTCGGGCTACACCTTC. Amino acid sequence: CSGPSGYTF.